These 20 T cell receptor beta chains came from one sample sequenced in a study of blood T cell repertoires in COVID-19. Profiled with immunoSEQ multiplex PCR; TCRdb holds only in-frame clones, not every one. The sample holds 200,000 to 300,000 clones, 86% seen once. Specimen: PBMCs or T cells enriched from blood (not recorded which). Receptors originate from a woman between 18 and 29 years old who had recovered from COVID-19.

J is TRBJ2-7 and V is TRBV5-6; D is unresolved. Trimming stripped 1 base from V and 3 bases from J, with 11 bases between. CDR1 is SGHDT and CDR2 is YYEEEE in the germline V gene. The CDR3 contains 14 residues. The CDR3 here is CASSLQVSLYEQYF. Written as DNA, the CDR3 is TGTGCCAGCAGCTTGCAGGTTTCCCTCTACGAGCAGTACTTC.

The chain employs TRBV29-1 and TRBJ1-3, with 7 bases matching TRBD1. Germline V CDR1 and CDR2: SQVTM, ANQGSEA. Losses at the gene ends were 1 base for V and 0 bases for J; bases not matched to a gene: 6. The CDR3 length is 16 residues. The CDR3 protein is CSVEGTTGSSGNTIYF. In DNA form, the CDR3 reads TGCAGCGTTGAAGGAACGACAGGGAGCTCTGGAAACACCATATATTTT.

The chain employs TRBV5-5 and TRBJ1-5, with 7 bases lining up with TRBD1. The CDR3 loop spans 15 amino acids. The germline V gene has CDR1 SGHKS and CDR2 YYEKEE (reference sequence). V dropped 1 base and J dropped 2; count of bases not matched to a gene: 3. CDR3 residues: CASSLSTGGNQPQHF. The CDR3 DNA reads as TGTGCCAGCAGCTTGTCCACAGGGGGCAATCAGCCCCAGCATTTT. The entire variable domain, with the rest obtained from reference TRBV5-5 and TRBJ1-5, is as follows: DAGVTQSPTHLIKTRGQQVTLRCSPISGHKSVSWYQQVLGQGPQFIFQYYEKEERGRGNFPDRFSARQFPNYSSELNVNALLLGDSALYLCASSLSTGGNQPQHFGDGTRLSIL.

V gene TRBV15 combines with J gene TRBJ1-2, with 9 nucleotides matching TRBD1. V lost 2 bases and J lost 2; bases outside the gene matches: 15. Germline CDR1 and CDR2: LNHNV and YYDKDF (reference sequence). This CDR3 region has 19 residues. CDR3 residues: CATSRPGQGMVDPNYGYTF. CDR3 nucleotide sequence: TGTGCCACCAGCAGACCGGGACAGGGAATGGTCGACCCGAACTATGGCTACACCTTC.

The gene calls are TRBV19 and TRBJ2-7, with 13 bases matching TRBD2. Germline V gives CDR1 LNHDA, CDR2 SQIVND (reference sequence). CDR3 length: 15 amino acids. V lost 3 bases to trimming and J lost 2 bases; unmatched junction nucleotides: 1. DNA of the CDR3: TGTGCCAGTAGTATTGGGACTAGCGGGACCTACGAGCAGTACTTC. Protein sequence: CASSIGTSGTYEQYF.

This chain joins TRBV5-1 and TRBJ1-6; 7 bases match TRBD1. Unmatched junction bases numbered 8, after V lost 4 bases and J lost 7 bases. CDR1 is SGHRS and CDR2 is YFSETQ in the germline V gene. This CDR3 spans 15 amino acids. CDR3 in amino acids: CASSKTGQLNSPLHF. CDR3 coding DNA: TGCGCCAGCAGCAAAACGGGACAGCTGAATTCACCCCTCCACTTT.

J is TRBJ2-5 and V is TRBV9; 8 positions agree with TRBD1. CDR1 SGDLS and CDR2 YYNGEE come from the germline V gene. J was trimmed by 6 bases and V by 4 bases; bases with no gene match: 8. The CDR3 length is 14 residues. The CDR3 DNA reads TGTGCCAGCAGCCTCGGACAGGGTGTGAAGACCCAGTACTTC. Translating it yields CASSLGQGVKTQYF.

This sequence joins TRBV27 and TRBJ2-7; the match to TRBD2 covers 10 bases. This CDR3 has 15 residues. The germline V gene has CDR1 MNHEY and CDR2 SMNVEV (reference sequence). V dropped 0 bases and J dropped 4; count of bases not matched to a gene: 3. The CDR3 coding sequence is TGTGCCAGCAGTTTATCGGTTAGCGGGGGGTACGAGCAGTACTTC. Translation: CASSLSVSGGYEQYF.

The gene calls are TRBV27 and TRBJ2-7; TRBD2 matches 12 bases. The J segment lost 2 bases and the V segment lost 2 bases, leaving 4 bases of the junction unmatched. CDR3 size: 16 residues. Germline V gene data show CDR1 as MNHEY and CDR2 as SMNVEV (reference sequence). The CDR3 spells CASSLAGLAGTYEQYF. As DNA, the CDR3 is TGTGCCAGCAGTTTAGCAGGACTAGCGGGGACCTACGAGCAGTACTTC.

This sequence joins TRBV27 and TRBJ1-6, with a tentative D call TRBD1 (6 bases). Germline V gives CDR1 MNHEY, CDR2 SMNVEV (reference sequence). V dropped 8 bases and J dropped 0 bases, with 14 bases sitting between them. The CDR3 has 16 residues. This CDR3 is CASGRTVSSYNSPLHF. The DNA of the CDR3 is TGTGCCAGCGGAAGGACAGTGAGCTCCTATAATTCACCCCTCCACTTT.

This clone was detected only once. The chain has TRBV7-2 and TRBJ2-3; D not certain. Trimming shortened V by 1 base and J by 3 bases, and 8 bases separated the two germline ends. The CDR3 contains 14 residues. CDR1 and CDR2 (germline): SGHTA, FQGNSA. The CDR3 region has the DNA TGTGCCAGCAGCTTAGATTACCAGACAGATACGCAGTATTTT. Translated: CASSLDYQTDTQYF.

The CDR3 loop reads CASSRGTSGDQETQYF. The DNA for the CDR3 is TGCGCCAGCAGCCGGGGGACTAGCGGGGACCAAGAGACCCAGTACTTC. The V and J genes are TRBV5-1 and TRBJ2-5, with 13 bases fitting TRBD2. The CDR3 consists of 16 residues. The trim removed 4 bases at V and 0 bases at J, leaving 3 bases unmatched. Germline values: CDR1 SGHRS, CDR2 YFSETQ.

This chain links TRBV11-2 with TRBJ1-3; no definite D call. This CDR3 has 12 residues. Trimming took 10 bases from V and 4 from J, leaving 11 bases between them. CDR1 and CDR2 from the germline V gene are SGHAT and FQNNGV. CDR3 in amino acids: CATTKQGNTIYF. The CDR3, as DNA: TGTGCCACCACAAAACAGGGAAACACCATATATTTT.

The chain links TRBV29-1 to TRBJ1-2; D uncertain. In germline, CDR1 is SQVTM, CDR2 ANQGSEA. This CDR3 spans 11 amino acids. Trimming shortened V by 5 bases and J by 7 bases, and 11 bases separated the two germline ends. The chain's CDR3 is CSVLGSGGYTF. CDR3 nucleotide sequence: TGCAGCGTTCTTGGGAGCGGTGGCTACACCTTC. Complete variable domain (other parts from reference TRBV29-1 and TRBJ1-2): SAVISQKPSRDICQRGTSLTIQCQVDSQVTMMFWYRQQPGQSLTLIATANQGSEATYESGFVIDKFPISRPNLTFSTLTVSNMSPEDSSIYLCSVLGSGGYTFGSGTRLTVV.

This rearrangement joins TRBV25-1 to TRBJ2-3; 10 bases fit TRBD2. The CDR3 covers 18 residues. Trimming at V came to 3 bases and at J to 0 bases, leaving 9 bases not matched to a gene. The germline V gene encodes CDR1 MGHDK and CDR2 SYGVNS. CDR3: CASSELAGAPLSTDTQYF. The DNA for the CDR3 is TGTGCCAGCAGTGAGCTAGCGGGAGCCCCCCTTAGCACAGATACGCAGTATTTT.

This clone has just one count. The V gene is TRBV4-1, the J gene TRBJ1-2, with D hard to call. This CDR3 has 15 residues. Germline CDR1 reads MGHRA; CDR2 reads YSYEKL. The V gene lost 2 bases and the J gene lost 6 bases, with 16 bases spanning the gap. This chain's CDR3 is CASSQQVSGRNGYTF. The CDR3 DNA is TGCGCCAGCAGCCAACAAGTGTCGGGGAGGAATGGCTACACCTTC.

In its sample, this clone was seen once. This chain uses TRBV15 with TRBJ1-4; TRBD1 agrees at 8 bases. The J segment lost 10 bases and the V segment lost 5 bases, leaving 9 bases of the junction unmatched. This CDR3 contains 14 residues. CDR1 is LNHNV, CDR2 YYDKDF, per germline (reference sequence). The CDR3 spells CATSGGTGWGKLFF. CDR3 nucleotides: TGTGCCACCAGCGGGGGGACAGGTTGGGGAAAACTGTTTTTT.

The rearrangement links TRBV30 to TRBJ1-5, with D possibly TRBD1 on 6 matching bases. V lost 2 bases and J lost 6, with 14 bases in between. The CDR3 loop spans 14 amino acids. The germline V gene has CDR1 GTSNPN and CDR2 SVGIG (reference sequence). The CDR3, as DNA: TGTGCCTGGAGTAGGAGGGGGGGGAGTCAGCCCCAGCATTTT. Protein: CAWSRRGGSQPQHF.

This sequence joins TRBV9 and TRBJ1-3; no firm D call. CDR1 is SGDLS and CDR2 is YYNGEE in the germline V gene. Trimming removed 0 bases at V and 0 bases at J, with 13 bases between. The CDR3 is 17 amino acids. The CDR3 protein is CASSVGAATYSGNTIYF. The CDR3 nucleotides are TGTGCCAGCAGCGTAGGGGCAGCCACCTACTCTGGAAACACCATATATTTT.

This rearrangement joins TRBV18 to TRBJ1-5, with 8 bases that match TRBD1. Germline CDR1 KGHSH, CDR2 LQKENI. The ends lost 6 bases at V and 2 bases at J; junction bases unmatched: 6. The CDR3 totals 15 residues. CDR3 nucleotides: TGTGCCAGCTCTCAGCAGGGGGCTGGCAATCAGCCCCAGCATTTT. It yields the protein CASSQQGAGNQPQHF. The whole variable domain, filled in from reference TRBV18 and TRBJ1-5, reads NAGVMQNPRHLVRRRGQEARLRCSPMKGHSHVYWYRQLPEEGLKFMVYLQKENIIDESGMPKERFSAEFPKEGPSILRIQQVVRGDSAAYFCASSQQGAGNQPQHFGDGTRLSIL.